This T cell receptor beta chain was captured in a study of identical twins. Comments on this clonotype: Antigen: not known.

Germline CDR1 DFQATT, CDR2 SNEGSKA (reference sequence). This CDR3 has 14 residues. After removal of 4 bases from V and 0 bases from J, the junction contained 4 bases not matched to a gene. Study results and limitations: Analyses of zero insertions could, in part, be confounded by invariant MAIT and iNKT cells.

TCRdb reprocessed the 5' RACE reads with MiXCR, giving one entry per CDR3 protein. The top ten hold more than 2.5% of the sample, which has 450,000 to 650,000 distinct CDR3 sequences, 9% to 10% seen once. The sample also formed part of further work on yellow fever vaccine responses in identical twins.

This TCR was recovered from a woman between 18 and 30 years old in good health. The chain combines TRBV20-1 with TRBJ2-3, with 7 bases fitting TRBD2. Sequencing was done on a sample of PBMCs. CDR3 in amino acids: CSAIGGFSTDTQYF. The DNA of the CDR3 is TGCAGTGCTATCGGGGGGTTTAGCACAGATACGCAGTATTTT.